The sequence of this TCR beta chain was determined in a study of OX40 agonist ivuxolimab in advanced cancers. The CDR3 is 15 residues long. Germline V lookup: CDR1 SGHNT, CDR2 YENEEA. The V end was cut by 4 bases, the J end by 4 bases, with 17 bases between. Libraries were prepared by immunoSEQ multiplex PCR; TCRdb keeps only in-frame clonotypes and omits some of them. The sample yields some 70,000 clones, 91% seen once. This clone was observed a single time. The gene calls are TRBV11-3 and TRBJ2-7; TRBD2 might be the D (7 bases). The TCR originated in an adult with an advanced solid tumor such as melanoma, head and neck, liver or kidney cancer. Material: CD4+ or CD8+ T cells sorted from blood, obtained in a trial of the OX40 agonist ivuxolimab. Written as DNA, the CDR3 is TGTGCCAGCAGCTCGGGGGCCAGGGAGGGGTACGAGCAGTACTTC. The encoded protein is CASSSGAREGYEQYF.